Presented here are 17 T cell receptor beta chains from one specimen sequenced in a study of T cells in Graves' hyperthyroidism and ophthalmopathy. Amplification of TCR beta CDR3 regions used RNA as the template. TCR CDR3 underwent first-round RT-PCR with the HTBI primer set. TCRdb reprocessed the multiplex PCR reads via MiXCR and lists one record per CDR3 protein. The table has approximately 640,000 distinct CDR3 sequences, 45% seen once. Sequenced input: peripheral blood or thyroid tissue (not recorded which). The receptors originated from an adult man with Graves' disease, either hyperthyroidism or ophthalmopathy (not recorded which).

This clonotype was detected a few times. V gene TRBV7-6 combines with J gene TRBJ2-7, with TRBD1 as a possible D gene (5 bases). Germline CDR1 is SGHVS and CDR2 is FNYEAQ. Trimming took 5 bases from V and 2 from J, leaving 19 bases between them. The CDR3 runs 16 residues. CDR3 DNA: TGTGCCAGCAGCCGGCGGACAATCCCCGGAGCCTACGAGCAGTACTTC. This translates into CASSRRTIPGAYEQYF.

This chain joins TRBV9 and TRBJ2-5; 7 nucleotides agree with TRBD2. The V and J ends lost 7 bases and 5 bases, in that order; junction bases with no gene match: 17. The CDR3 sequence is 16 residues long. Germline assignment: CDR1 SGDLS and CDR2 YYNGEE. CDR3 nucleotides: TGTGCCAGCGGCTGGACGGGGGGTGGTCCCCAGGAGACCCAGTACTTC. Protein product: CASGWTGGGPQETQYF.

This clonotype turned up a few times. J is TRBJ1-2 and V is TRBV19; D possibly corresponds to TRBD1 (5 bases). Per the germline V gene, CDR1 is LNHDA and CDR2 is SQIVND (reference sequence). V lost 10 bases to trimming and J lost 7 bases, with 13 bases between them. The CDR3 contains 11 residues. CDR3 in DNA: TGTGCCACCTCCCGGGGCTCTGGCTACACCTTC. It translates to CATSRGSGYTF. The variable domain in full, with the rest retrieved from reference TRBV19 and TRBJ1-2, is DGGITQSPKYLFRKEGQNVTLSCEQNLNHDAMYWYRQDPGQGLRLIYYSQIVNDFQKGDIAEGYSVSREKKESFPLTVTSAQKNPTAFYLCATSRGSGYTFGSGTRLTVV.

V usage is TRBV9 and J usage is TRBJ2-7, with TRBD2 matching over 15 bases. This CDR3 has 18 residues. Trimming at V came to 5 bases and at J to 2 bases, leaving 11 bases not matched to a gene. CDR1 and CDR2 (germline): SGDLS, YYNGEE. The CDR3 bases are TGTGCCAGCAGTGGACCCACTCGGACTAGCGGGAGGGCCTACGAGCAGTACTTC. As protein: CASSGPTRTSGRAYEQYF.

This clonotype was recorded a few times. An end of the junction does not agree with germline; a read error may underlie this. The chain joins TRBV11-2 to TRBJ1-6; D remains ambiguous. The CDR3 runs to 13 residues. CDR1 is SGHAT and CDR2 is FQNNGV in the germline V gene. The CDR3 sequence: CASSNPPRNRIRF. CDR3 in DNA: TGTGCCAGCAGCAACCCCCCTCGGAACCGCATTCGGTTT.

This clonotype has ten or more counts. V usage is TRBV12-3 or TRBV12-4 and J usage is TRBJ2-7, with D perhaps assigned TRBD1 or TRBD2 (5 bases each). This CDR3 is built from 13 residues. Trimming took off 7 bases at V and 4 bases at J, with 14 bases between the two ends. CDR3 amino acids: CASTPGPAYEQYF. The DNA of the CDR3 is TGTGCCAGCACCCCGGGACCCGCATACGAGCAGTACTTC.

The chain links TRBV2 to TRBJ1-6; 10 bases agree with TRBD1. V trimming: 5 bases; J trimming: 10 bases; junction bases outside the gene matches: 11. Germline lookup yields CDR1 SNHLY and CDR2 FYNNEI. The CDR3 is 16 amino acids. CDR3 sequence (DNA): TGTGCCAGCAGTCTCGGACAGGGGGGAGTTAGCTCACCCCTCCACTTT. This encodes CASSLGQGGVSSPLHF.

The CDR3 DNA sequence: TGTGCCAGCAGTTTATACCGGGACACCGAGCAGTACTTC. Translating gives CASSLYRDTEQYF. This chain connects TRBV12-3 or TRBV12-4 to TRBJ2-7; tentatively, D is TRBD1 (6 bases). With 2 bases removed from V and 6 bases from J, the gap between germline ends came to 11 bases. CDR3 length equals 13 residues.

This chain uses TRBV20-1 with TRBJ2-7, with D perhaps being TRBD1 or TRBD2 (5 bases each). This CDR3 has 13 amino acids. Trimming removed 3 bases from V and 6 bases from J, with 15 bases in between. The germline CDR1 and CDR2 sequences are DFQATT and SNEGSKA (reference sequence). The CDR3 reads CSASGVRVSEQYF. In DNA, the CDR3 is TGCAGTGCTAGCGGGGTCAGGGTGTCCGAGCAGTACTTC.

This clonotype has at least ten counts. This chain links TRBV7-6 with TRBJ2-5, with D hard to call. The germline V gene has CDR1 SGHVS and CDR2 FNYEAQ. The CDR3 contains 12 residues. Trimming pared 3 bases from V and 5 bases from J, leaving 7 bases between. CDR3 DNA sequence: TGTGCCAGCAGCTTCATCATGGAGACCCAGTACTTC. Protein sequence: CASSFIMETQYF.

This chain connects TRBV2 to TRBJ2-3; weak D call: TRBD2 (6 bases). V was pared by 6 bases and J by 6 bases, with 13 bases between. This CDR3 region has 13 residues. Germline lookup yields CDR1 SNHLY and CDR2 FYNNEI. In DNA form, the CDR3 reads TGTGCCAGCAGCTTGACTAGAGGGGATACGCAGTATTTT. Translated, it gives CASSLTRGDTQYF.

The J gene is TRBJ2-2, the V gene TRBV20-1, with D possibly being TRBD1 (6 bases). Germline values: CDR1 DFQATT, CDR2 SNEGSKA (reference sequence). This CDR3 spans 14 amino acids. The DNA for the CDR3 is TGCGCTATAGCAGGGGCCAAGAACACCGGGGAGCTGTTTTTT. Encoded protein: CAIAGAKNTGELFF.

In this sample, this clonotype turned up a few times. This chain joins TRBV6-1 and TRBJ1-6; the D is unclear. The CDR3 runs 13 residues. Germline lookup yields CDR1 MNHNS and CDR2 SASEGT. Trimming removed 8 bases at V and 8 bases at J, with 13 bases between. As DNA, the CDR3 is TGTGCCAGCTTGATACAGAAAGATTCACCCCTCCACTTT. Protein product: CASLIQKDSPLHF.

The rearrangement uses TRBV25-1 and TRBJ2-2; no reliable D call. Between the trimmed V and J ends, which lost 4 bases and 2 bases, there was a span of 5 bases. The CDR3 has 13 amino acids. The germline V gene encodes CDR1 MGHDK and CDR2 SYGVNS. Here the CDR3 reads CASSVSNTGELFF. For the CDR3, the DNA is TGTGCCAGCAGTGTATCTAACACCGGGGAGCTGTTTTTT.

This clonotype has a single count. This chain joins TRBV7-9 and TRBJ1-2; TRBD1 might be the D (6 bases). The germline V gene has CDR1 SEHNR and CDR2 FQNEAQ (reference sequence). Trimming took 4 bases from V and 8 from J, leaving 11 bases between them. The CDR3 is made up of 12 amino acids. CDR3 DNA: TGTGCCAGCAGCTACTGGACAGTCGGCTACACCTTC. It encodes CASSYWTVGYTF.

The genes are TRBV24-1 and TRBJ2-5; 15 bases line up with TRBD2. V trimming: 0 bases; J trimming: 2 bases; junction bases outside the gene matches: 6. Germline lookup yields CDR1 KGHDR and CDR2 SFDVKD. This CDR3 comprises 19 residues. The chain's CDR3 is CATSDLQGLAGGPQETQYF. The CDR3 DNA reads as TGTGCCACCAGTGATTTGCAGGGACTAGCGGGAGGCCCACAAGAGACCCAGTACTTC.

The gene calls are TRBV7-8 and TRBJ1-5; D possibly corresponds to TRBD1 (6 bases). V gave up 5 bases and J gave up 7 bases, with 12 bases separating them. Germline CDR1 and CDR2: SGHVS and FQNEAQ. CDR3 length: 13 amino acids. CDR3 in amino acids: CASSQGGKQPQHF. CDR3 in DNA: TGTGCCAGCAGCCAAGGGGGAAAGCAGCCCCAGCATTTT.